The clone carrying this T cell receptor beta chain was observed at least ten times. This specimen belongs to a study of metastatic and nonmetastatic thyroid tumors. With MiXCR, TCRdb called clones anew from the PCR reads. The table has some 31,000 clones, roughly 6.8% seen once. The germline V gene encodes CDR1 LGHDT and CDR2 YNNKEL (reference sequence). The CDR3 consists of 13 residues. Trimming removed 4 bases at V and 7 bases at J, with 8 bases between. No treatment had been given to any patient before thyroid surgery. Specimen: blood. V gene TRBV3-1 combines with J gene TRBJ1-6; TRBD1 is a possible D gene (5 bases). The clonotype originates from a female donor with papillary thyroid cancer or a benign thyroid nodule (not recorded which). Some clones in this sample may be carry-over from other donors' samples. The CDR3 DNA reads as TGTGCCAGCAGCCTAGGGGCCAATTCACCCCTCCACTTT. It is translated as CASSLGANSPLHF. The full variable domain, in which reference TRBV3-1 and TRBJ1-6 provide the parts outside the CDR3, is DTAVSQTPKYLVTQMGNDKSIKCEQNLGHDTMYWYKQDSKKFLKIMFSYNNKELIINETVPNRFSPKSPDKAHLNLHINSLELGDSAVYFCASSLGANSPLHFGNGTRLTVT.